This paragraph covers one TCR beta chain sequence. This sample stems from a study of blood T cell repertoires in COVID-19. Germline V CDR1 and CDR2: SGHKS, YYEKEE (reference sequence). The length of the CDR3 is 14 residues. The ends were cut back, 6 bases at V and 2 bases at J, with 15 bases in the middle. Here immunoSEQ multiplex PCR was the method, and the copy in TCRdb shows in-frame clones only, minus some. The sample consists of 390,000 or so clones, 86% of them appearing once. The chain employs TRBV5-5 and TRBJ2-7, with D tentatively TRBD1 (5 bases). The sequencing sample was made of peripheral blood. The TCR was taken from a woman younger than 45 with active or convalescent COVID-19. The CDR3 nucleotides are TGTGCCAGCATCACATTCGACAGACCCTACGAGCAGTACTTC. The encoded protein is CASITFDRPYEQYF.